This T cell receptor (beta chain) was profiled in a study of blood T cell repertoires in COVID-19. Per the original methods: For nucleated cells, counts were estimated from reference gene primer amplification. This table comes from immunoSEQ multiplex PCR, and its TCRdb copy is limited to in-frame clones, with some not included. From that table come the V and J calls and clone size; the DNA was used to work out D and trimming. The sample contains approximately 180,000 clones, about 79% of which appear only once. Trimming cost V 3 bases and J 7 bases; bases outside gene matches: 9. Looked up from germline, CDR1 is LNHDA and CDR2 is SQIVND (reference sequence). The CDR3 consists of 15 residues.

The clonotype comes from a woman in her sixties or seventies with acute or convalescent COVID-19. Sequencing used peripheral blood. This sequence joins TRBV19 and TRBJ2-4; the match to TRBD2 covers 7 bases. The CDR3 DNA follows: TGTGCCAGTAGTATCGGTAGGGGAGGGTGGAACATTCAGTACTTC. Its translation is CASSIGRGGWNIQYF.